Below are 9 T cell receptor beta chains sequenced from a single sample in a study of shared clonotypes between healthy human individuals. The repertoire was sequenced with immunoSEQ multiplex PCR; TCRdb's copy has only in-frame clones and lacks some. The top ten hold about 12% of the sample, which has fewer than 600,000 clones, just over 75% seen once. Sequencing was carried out using PBMCs. The receptors derive from a woman aged 40 to 55 in good health. Some clones in this sample may be carry-over from other donors' samples.

This sequence joins TRBV6-5 and TRBJ2-7; D call uncertain. Germline V gene data show CDR1 as MNHEY and CDR2 as SVGAGI. The V end lost 3 bases, the J end lost 2 bases, and 14 bases lay between the germline ends. The CDR3 has 15 residues. CDR3 sequence reads: CASSYMRAVAYEQYF. CDR3 in DNA: TGTGCCAGCAGTTATATGAGAGCAGTTGCCTACGAGCAGTACTTC.

For this clone: A read error likely explains this, since a far larger clone differs by one base. V and J are TRBV25-1 and TRBJ2-2, with a possible D match to TRBD2 (5 bases). The CDR3 runs 17 residues. Germline-derived CDR1 and CDR2 are MGHDK and SYGVNS. The V end was cut by 2 bases, the J end by 1 base, with 14 bases between. In DNA, the CDR3 is TGTGCCAGCAGTGAAATCGGGGTTCGGTGGAACACCGGGGAGCTGTTTTTT. Amino acid sequence: CASSEIGVRWNTGELFF.

This clone came up once. The V call is TRBV5-6, the J call TRBJ2-1, with 8 positions matching TRBD2. This CDR3 has 18 amino acids. Germline CDR1 SGHDT, CDR2 YYEEEE. Germline trimming cut 4 bases from V and 8 bases from J; bases unmatched to any gene: 20. CDR3 in amino acids: CASSLTGTSHIVGDEQFF. In DNA, the CDR3 is TGTGCCAGCAGCCTCACCGGGACTAGTCATATAGTTGGCGATGAGCAGTTCTTC.

The chain links TRBV18 to TRBJ2-5; possibly TRBD1 or TRBD2 for D (5 bases each). The DNA end favors TRBJ2-7, so the J call may be wrong. Germline V lookup: CDR1 KGHSH, CDR2 LQKENI. The CDR3 extends over 12 amino acids. This CDR3 reads CASSPGTDEQYF. CDR3 nucleotide sequence: TGTGCCAGCTCACCTGGGACCGACGAGCAGTACTTC.

V and J are TRBV6-6 and TRBJ2-1; no clear D. The CDR3 has 13 amino acids. Germline V lookup: CDR1 MNHNY, CDR2 SVGAGI (reference sequence). The V gene lost 8 bases and the J gene lost 8 bases, with 16 bases spanning the gap. The CDR3 nucleotides read TGTGCCAGCCGATTAGTTACGTTCGATGAGCAGTTCTTC. Protein product: CASRLVTFDEQFF.

The chain couples TRBV6-1 to TRBJ1-2; D is unresolved. CDR3 length: 14 amino acids. V dropped 8 bases and J dropped 1 base, with 14 bases sitting between them. Germline V gene sequence: CDR1 MNHNS, CDR2 SASEGT. CDR3 loop: CASGLGTLNYGYTF. The CDR3, as DNA: TGTGCCAGCGGTTTAGGAACACTTAACTATGGCTACACCTTC.

This clone has ten or more counts. The rearrangement links TRBV19 to TRBJ1-5, with D tentatively TRBD1 (6 bases). The CDR3 has 14 residues. Trimming removed 6 bases at V and 4 bases at J, with 13 bases between. The V gene's germline CDR1 is LNHDA and CDR2 SQIVND (reference sequence). The chain's CDR3 is CASRGPGTNQPQHF. The CDR3 nucleotides are TGTGCCAGTAGGGGGCCAGGGACAAATCAGCCCCAGCATTTT.

The J gene is TRBJ2-3, the V gene TRBV2; D may be TRBD1 (6 bases). Per the germline V gene, CDR1 is SNHLY and CDR2 is FYNNEI. This CDR3 contains 12 residues. V was pared by 6 bases and J by 8 bases, with 12 bases between. DNA for the CDR3: TGTGCCAGCAGGGAGCAAGGGGGTACGCAGTATTTT. This gives the protein CASREQGGTQYF. The variable domain in full, completed from reference TRBV2 and TRBJ2-3, reads EPEVTQTPSHQVTQMGQEVILRCVPISNHLYFYWYRQILGQKVEFLVSFYNNEISEKSEIFDDQFSVERPDGSNFTLKIRSTKLEDSAMYFCASREQGGTQYFGPGTRLTVL.

A word on this clone: Since no conserved phenylalanine or tryptophan closes the CDR3, a read error is the likely cause. V gene TRBV28 combines with J gene TRBJ2-7; 7 bases line up with TRBD1. The CDR3 is made up of 14 amino acids. The V gene end was trimmed by 1 base and the J gene end by 6 bases; junction bases not matched to a gene: 6. The germline V gene encodes CDR1 MDHEN and CDR2 SYDVKM. Here the CDR3 DNA reads TGTGCCAGCAGTTTATCAGACAGGGTAAGCGAGCAGTACTCC. This codes for CASSLSDRVSEQYS.